This TCR beta chain was sequenced during a study of blood T cell repertoires in COVID-19. The CDR3 is 15 residues long. Germline V CDR1 and CDR2: ENHRY, SYGVKD. With V trimmed by 8 bases and J by 1 base, 4 bases remained unmatched. Repertoires were generated with immunoSEQ multiplex PCR, while TCRdb's copy carries only in-frame clones and drops some. The table lists under 150,000 clones, around 79% of them singletons. The sequencing input was peripheral blood. The chain recombines TRBV10-3 with TRBJ2-1, with 11 bases fitting TRBD2. This receptor was obtained from a man at least 80 years old with acute or convalescent COVID-19. CDR3 in amino acids: CAIASGGSSYNEQFF. CDR3 coding DNA: TGTGCCATCGCTAGCGGGGGGTCTTCCTACAATGAGCAGTTCTTC.